Detailed here is one TCR beta chain. Its antigen is undetermined. The data are from a study of response to subunit inactivated influenza vaccine. Study conclusions and caveats: Authors suggested each seasonal flu vaccination may recruit only limited numbers of new T cells.

The CDR3 is 13 residues long. V lost 6 bases and J 9 bases, leaving 15 bases between the germline ends. Each CDR3 protein is one row after TCRdb ran MiXCR on the RT-PCR reads. This sample has hundreds of thousands of distinct CDR3 sequences; 11% occur once, and the top ten carry roughly 9.6%. These data were likewise used in another study, on T cells expressing NK-cell markers. That report notes: UMIs accompanied the 5'RACE template switching by which TCR beta cDNA was made. Sequencing of TCR beta repertoires drew on sorted CD3+CD56+NKG2C+, CD3+CD56+NKG2C- and CD3+CD56-NKG2C+ T cells. About 1.0-7.0% of CD8+ T cells in roughly six donors belonged to dominant NKG2C+ clonotypes. The same clonotypes also predominated in the CD3+CD56-NKG2C+ fraction of several donors.

Sequencing was performed on PBMCs from blood, taken on the day of vaccination. V and J are TRBV12-3 or TRBV12-4 and TRBJ1-5; weak D call: TRBD1 (6 bases). The source of this sequence is a middle-aged man who received an inactivated influenza vaccine. CDR3 amino acids: CASSRTELGPQHF. CDR3 sequence (DNA): TGTGCCAGCAGCCGGACAGAGCTCGGGCCCCAGCATTTT.